This T cell receptor beta chain stems from a study of T cell repertoires in cytomegalovirus infection. TCRdb recomputed calls from the reads with MiXCR, one row per CDR3 protein. The sample lists about 530,000 distinct CDR3 sequences; more than 20% were seen once. The CDR3 is 13 residues long. V was pared by 0 bases and J by 4 bases, with 6 bases between. CDR1 is MNHNY and CDR2 is SVGAGI in the germline V gene (reference sequence). The V and J genes are TRBV6-6 and TRBJ1-1; D is uncertain. The receptor's source is a human donor in good health (CMV status not recorded). Some clones in this sample may be carry-over from other donors' samples. Sequenced sample: PBMCs. In nucleotides, the CDR3 is TGTGCCAGCAGTTACTCGAAGACCACTGAAGCTTTCTTT. This gives the protein CASSYSKTTEAFF.